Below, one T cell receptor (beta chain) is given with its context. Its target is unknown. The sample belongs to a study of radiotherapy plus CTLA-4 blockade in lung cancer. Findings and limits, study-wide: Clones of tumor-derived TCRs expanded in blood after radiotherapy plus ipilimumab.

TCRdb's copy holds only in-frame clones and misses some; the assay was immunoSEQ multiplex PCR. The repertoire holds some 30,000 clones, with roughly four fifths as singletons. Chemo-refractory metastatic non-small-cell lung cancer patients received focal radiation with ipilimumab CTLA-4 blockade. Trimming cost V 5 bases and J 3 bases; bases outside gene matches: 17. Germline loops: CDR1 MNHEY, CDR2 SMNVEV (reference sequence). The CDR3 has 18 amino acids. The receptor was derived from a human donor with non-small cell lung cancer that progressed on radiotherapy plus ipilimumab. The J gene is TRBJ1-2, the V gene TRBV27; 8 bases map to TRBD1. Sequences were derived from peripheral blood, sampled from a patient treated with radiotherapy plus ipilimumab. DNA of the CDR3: TGTGCCAGCAGTCCCCGCCAGGGACAGGCTACATACTACTATGGCTACACCTTC. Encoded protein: CASSPRQGQATYYYGYTF.